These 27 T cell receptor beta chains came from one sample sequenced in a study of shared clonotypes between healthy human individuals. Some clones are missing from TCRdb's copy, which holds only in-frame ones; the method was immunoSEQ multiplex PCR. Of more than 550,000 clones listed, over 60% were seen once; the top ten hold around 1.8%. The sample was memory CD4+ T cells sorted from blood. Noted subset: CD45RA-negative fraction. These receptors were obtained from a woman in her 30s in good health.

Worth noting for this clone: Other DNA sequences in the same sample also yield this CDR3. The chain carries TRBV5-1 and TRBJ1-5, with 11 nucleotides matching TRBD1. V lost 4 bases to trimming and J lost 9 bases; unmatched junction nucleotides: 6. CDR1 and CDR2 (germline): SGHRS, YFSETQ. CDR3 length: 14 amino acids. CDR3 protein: CASSPGTGGLPQHF. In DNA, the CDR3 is TGCGCCAGCAGCCCTGGGACAGGGGGTTTGCCCCAGCATTTT.

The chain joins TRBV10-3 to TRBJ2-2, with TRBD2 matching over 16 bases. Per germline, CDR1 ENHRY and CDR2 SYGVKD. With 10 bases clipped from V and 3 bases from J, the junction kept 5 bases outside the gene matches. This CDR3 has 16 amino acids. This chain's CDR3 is CATGTSGRGDTGELFF. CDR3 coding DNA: TGTGCCACCGGGACTAGCGGGAGGGGGGACACCGGGGAGCTGTTTTTT.

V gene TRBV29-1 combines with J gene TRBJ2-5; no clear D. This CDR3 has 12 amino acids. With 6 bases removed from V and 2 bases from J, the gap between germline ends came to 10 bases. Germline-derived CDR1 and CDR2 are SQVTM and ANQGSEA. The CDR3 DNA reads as TGCAGCGTCACGACACCACAAGAGACCCAGTACTTC. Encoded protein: CSVTTPQETQYF.

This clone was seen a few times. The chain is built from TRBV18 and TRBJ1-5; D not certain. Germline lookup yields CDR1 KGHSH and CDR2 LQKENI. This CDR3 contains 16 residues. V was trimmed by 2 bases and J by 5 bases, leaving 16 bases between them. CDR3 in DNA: TGTGCCAGCTCACCAACTGCTCCGACAAGTTATCAGCCCCAGCATTTT. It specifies CASSPTAPTSYQPQHF.

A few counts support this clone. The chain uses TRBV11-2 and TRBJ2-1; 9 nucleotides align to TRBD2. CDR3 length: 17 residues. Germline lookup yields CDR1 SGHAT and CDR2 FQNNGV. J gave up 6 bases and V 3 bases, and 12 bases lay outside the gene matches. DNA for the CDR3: TGTGCCAGCAGCTTTGGGTCTAGCGGGGACCCGGGCAATGAGCAGTTCTTC. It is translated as CASSFGSSGDPGNEQFF.

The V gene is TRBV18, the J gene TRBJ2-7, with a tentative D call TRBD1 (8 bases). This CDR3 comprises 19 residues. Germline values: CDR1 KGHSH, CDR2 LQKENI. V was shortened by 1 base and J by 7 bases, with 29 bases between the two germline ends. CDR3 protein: CASSPRETTGGGRPREQYF. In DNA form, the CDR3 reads TGTGCCAGCTCACCACGAGAAACCACAGGGGGGGGGAGACCTAGGGAGCAGTACTTC.

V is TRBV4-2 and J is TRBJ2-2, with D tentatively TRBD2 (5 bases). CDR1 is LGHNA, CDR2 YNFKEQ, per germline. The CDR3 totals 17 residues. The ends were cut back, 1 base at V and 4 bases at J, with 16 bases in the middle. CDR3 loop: CASSQGLFSVGTGELFF. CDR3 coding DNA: TGTGCCAGCAGCCAAGGTTTATTTAGCGTTGGCACCGGGGAGCTGTTTTTT.

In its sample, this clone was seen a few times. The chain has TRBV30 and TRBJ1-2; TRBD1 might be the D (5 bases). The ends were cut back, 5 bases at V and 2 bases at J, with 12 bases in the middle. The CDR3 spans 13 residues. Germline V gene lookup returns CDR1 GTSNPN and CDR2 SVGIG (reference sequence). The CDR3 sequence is CAWQTDINYGYTF. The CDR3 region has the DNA TGTGCCTGGCAGACAGACATCAACTATGGCTACACCTTC.

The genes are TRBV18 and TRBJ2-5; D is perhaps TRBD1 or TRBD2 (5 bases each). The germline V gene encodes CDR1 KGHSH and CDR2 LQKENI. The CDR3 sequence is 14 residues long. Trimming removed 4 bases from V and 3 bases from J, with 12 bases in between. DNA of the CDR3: TGTGCCAGCTCACTACTTTTGGGGGAAGAGACCCAGTACTTC. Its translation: CASSLLLGEETQYF.

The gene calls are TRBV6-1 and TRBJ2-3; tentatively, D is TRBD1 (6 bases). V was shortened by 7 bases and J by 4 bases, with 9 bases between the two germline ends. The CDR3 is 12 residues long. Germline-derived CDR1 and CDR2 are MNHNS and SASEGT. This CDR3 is CASITGSDTQYF. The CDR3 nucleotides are TGTGCCAGCATCACAGGGTCAGATACGCAGTATTTT.

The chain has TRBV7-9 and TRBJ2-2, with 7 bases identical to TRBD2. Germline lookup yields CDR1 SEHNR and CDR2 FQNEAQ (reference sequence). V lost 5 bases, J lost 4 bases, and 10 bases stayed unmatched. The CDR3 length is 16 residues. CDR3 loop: CASSVGAGVSTGELFF. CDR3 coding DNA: TGTGCCAGCAGCGTAGGGGCGGGAGTAAGCACCGGGGAGCTGTTTTTT.

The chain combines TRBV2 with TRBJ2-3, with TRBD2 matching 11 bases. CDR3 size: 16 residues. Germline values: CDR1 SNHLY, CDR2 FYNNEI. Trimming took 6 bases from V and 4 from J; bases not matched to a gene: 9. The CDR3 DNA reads TGTGCCAGCAGGCGACTAGCGGGAACTCCGGCAGATACGCAGTATTTT. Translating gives CASRRLAGTPADTQYF.

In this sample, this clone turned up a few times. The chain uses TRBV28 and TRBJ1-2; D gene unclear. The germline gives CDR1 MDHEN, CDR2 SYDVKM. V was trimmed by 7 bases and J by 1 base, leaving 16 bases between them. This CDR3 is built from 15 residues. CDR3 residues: CASNPGGPVNYGYTF. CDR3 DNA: TGTGCCAGCAACCCCGGAGGGCCAGTTAACTATGGCTACACCTTC.

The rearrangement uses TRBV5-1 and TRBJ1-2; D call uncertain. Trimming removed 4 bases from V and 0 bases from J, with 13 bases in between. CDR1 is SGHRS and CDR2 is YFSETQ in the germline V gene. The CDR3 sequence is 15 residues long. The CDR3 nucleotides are TGCGCCAGCAGCCCAGCAGTCGGAGCTAACTATGGCTACACCTTC. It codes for CASSPAVGANYGYTF. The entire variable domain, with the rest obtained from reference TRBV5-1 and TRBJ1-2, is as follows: KAGVTQTPRYLIKTRGQQVTLSCSPISGHRSVSWYQQTPGQGLQFLFEYFSETQRNKGNFPGRFSGRQFSNSRSEMNVSTLELGDSALYLCASSPAVGANYGYTFGSGTRLTVV.

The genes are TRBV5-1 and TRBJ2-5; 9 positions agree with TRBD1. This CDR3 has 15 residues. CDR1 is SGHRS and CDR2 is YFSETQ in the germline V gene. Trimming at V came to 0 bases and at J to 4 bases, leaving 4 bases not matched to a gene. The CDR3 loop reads CASSLGVGQGETQYF. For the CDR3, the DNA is TGCGCCAGCAGCTTGGGGGTGGGACAGGGAGAGACCCAGTACTTC.

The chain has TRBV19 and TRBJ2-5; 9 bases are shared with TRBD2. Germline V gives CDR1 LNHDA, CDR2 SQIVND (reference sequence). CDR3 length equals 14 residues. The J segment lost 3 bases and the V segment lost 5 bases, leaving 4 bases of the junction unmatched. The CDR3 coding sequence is TGTGCCAGTAGTCTGACTAGCGGCAAAGAGACCCAGTACTTC. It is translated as CASSLTSGKETQYF. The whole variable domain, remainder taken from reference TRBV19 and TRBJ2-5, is DGGITQSPKYLFRKEGQNVTLSCEQNLNHDAMYWYRQDPGQGLRLIYYSQIVNDFQKGDIAEGYSVSREKKESFPLTVTSAQKNPTAFYLCASSLTSGKETQYFGPGTRLLVL.

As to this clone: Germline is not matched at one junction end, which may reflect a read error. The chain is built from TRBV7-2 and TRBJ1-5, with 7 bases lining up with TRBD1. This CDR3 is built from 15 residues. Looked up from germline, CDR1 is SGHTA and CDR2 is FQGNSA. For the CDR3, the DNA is TGTGCCAGCACCTTAGGACAGGCTAGCAATCAGCCCCAGCATTTT. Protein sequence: CASTLGQASNQPQHF.

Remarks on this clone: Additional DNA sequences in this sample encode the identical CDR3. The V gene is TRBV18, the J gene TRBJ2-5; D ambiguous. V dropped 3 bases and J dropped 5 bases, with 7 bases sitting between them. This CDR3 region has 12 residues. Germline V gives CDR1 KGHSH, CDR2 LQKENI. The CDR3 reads CASSPLGETQYF. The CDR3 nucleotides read TGTGCCAGCTCACCCCTCGGGGAGACCCAGTACTTC.

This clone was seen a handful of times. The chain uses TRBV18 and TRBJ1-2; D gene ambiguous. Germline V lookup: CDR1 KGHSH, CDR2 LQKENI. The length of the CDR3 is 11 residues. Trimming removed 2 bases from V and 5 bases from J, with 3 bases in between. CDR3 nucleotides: TGTGCCAGCTCACCAGGGTATGGCTACACCTTC. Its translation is CASSPGYGYTF.

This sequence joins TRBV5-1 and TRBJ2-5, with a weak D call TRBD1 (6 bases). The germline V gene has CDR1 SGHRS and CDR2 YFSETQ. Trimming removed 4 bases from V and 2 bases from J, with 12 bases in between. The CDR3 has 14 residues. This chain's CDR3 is CASSAGTQQETQYF. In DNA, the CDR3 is TGCGCCAGCAGCGCTGGGACACAGCAAGAGACCCAGTACTTC. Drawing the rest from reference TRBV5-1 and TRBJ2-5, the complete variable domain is KAGVTQTPRYLIKTRGQQVTLSCSPISGHRSVSWYQQTPGQGLQFLFEYFSETQRNKGNFPGRFSGRQFSNSRSEMNVSTLELGDSALYLCASSAGTQQETQYFGPGTRLLVL.

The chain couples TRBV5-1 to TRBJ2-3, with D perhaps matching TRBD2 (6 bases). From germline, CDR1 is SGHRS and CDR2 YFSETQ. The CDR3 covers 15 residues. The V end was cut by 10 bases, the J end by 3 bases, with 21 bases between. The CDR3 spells CACATVVAETDTQYF. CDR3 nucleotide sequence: TGCGCCTGTGCCACGGTGGTAGCGGAGACAGATACGCAGTATTTT.

CDR3 nucleotide sequence: TGTGCCAGCAGTGATGGGGGGTTAGAAAATCAGCCCCAGCATTTT. Amino acids: CASSDGGLENQPQHF. The chain is built from TRBV2 and TRBJ1-5, with D possibly TRBD1 on 5 matching bases. Germline V lookup: CDR1 SNHLY, CDR2 FYNNEI. Trimming pared 3 bases from V and 4 bases from J, leaving 13 bases between. The CDR3 has 15 residues.

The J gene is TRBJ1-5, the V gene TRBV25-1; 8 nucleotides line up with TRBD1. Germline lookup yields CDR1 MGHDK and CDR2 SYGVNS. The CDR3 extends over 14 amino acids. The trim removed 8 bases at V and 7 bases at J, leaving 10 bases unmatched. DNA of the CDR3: TGTGCCAGCGGTAGAGGACAGGGAGACCAGCCCCAGCATTTT. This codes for CASGRGQGDQPQHF. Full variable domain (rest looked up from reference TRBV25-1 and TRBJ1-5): EADIYQTPRYLVIGTGKKITLECSQTMGHDKMYWYQQDPGMELHLIHYSYGVNSTEKGDLSSESTVSRIRTEHFPLTLESARPSHTSQYLCASGRGQGDQPQHFGDGTRLSIL.

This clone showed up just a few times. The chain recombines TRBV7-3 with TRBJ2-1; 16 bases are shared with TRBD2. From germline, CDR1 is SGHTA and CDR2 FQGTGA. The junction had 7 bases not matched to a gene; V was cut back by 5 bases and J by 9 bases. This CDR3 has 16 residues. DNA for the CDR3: TGTGCCAGCAGCCGGGGGACTAGCGGGAGGGGTTCTGAGCAGTTCTTC. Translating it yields CASSRGTSGRGSEQFF.

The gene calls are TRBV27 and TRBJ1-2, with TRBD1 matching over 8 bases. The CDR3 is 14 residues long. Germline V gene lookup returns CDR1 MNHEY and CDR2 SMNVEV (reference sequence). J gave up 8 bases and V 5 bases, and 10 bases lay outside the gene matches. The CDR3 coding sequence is TGTGCCAGCAGTCAAGGACAGGGAGGCTCCGGCTACACCTTC. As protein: CASSQGQGGSGYTF.

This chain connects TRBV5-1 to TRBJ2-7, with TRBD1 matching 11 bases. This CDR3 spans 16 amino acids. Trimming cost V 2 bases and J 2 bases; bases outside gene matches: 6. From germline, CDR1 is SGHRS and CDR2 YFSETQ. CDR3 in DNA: TGCGCCAGCAGCTTAAGGACGGGACAGGGGGCCTACGAGCAGTACTTC. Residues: CASSLRTGQGAYEQYF.

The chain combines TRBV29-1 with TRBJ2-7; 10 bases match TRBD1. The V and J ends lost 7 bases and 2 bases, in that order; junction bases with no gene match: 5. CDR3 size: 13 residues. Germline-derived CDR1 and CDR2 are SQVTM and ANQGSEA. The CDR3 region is CSGWDRGTYEQYF. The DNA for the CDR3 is TGCAGCGGTTGGGACAGGGGAACCTACGAGCAGTACTTC.